This T cell receptor beta chain was recorded in a study of OX40 agonist ivuxolimab in advanced cancers. Looking at the study overall: Patients took ivuxolimab, an agonistic anti-OX40 (CD134) antibody.

Some clones are missing from TCRdb's copy, which holds only in-frame ones; the method was immunoSEQ multiplex PCR. The sample records tens of thousands of clones, about nine tenths being singletons. The receptor was isolated from an adult with an advanced solid tumor such as melanoma, head and neck, liver or kidney cancer. The starting material was CD4+ or CD8+ T cells sorted from blood, obtained in a trial of the OX40 agonist ivuxolimab.

The CDR3 reads CASSGGTSGSTVQYF. The CDR3 DNA reads as TGCGCCAGCAGCGGCGGGACTAGCGGGAGTACAGTGCAGTACTTC. The chain is built from TRBV5-1 and TRBJ2-7, with 14 bases fitting TRBD2. The CDR3 runs 15 residues. Germline-derived CDR1 and CDR2 are SGHRS and YFSETQ. Trimming at V came to 4 bases and at J to 9 bases, leaving 9 bases not matched to a gene.